These 14 T cell receptor beta chains originate from one sample sequenced in a study of shared clonotypes between healthy human individuals. Produced via immunoSEQ multiplex PCR; TCRdb's table is partial and in-frame only. This sample yields a few million clones, of which approximately 95% are seen a single time; 0.35% to 0.45% belongs to the top ten. Material for sequencing was naive CD4+ T cells from PBMCs. Described subset: CD45RA+ positively selected. The receptors shown here come from a man between 18 and 29 years old in good health. Some clones in this sample may be carry-over from other donors' samples.

The chain couples TRBV5-1 to TRBJ1-2, with TRBD1 identical over 8 bases. Germline CDR1 SGHRS, CDR2 YFSETQ. The CDR3 has 16 residues. The V and J ends lost 0 bases and 5 bases, in that order; junction bases with no gene match: 9. The DNA for the CDR3 is TGCGCCAGCAGCTTGGGTGGGACAGGTCCCGGGTATGGCTACACCTTC. This sequence encodes CASSLGGTGPGYGYTF.

The rearrangement joins TRBV7-7 to TRBJ2-7; D might be TRBD1 (6 bases). Germline-derived CDR1 and CDR2 are SSHAT and FNYEAQ (reference sequence). The V end lost 1 base, the J end lost 2 bases, and 9 bases lay between the germline ends. The CDR3 covers 14 residues. CDR3 sequence reads: CASSLGPGAYEQYF. The CDR3 nucleotides read TGTGCCAGCAGCTTAGGGCCAGGGGCCTACGAGCAGTACTTC. The variable domain in full, with the rest retrieved from reference TRBV7-7 and TRBJ2-7, is GAGVSQSPRYKVTKRGQDVTLRCDPISSHATLYWYQQALGQGPEFLTYFNYEAQPDKSGLPSDRFSAERPEGSISTLTIQRTEQRDSAMYRCASSLGPGAYEQYFGPGTRLTVT.

The gene calls are TRBV27 and TRBJ1-1; maybe TRBD1 (6 bases). CDR3 length: 18 amino acids. Germline V gives CDR1 MNHEY, CDR2 SMNVEV (reference sequence). Trimming took 0 bases from V and 8 from J, leaving 25 bases between them. CDR3 sequence reads: CASSLSLGARGRAPEAFF. The CDR3 DNA sequence: TGTGCCAGCAGTTTATCCCTGGGGGCCCGCGGCAGGGCACCCGAAGCTTTCTTT.

Concerning this clone: Within the sample, other DNA sequences also encode this same CDR3. The genes are TRBV7-9 and TRBJ2-7, with D perhaps matching TRBD2 (6 bases). The germline CDR1 and CDR2 sequences are SEHNR and FQNEAQ (reference sequence). V was pared by 8 bases and J by 2 bases, with 13 bases between. There are 13 residues in the CDR3. CDR3 region: CASSPGVPYEQYF. The CDR3 DNA reads as TGTGCCAGCTCTCCGGGGGTCCCCTACGAGCAGTACTTC.

The chain combines TRBV5-1 with TRBJ2-2, with 12 bases identical to TRBD2. Trimming cost V 4 bases and J 2 bases; bases outside gene matches: 6. Germline loops: CDR1 SGHRS, CDR2 YFSETQ. This CDR3 contains 17 residues. CDR3 nucleotide sequence: TGCGCCAGCAGCGGCGGACTAGCGGGGACCAACACCGGGGAGCTGTTTTTT. Amino acids: CASSGGLAGTNTGELFF.

V and J are TRBV28 and TRBJ2-5, with D perhaps given as TRBD1 or TRBD2 (5 bases each). CDR1 and CDR2 from the germline V gene are MDHEN and SYDVKM. This CDR3 has 14 residues. The V end lost 5 bases, the J end lost 7 bases, and 17 bases lay between the germline ends. The CDR3 coding sequence is TGTGCCAGCAGTCCGCGGCCGGGGCCCGGGACCCAGTACTTC. Encoded protein: CASSPRPGPGTQYF.

This chain joins TRBV6-1 and TRBJ1-2, with D perhaps matching TRBD1 (5 bases). CDR3 length: 14 residues. The germline gives CDR1 MNHNS, CDR2 SASEGT. V was trimmed by 5 bases and J by 6 bases, leaving 16 bases between them. The CDR3 protein is CASSYQGTIDGYTF. CDR3 nucleotides: TGTGCCAGCAGTTATCAGGGAACTATCGATGGCTACACCTTC.

This sequence joins TRBV7-9 and TRBJ1-4, with D uncertain. Trimming cost V 2 bases and J 1 base, with 11 bases left between them. Germline-derived CDR1 and CDR2 are SEHNR and FQNEAQ (reference sequence). The CDR3 covers 16 residues. CDR3: CASSLLLRGTNEKLFF. The CDR3 DNA reads as TGTGCCAGCAGCTTATTACTGCGGGGAACTAATGAAAAACTGTTTTTT.

V gene TRBV29-1 combines with J gene TRBJ2-1; possible D gene TRBD2, 5 bases. The CDR3 length is 12 residues. Trimming took off 4 bases at V and 3 bases at J, with 7 bases between the two ends. Germline CDR1 SQVTM, CDR2 ANQGSEA. The CDR3 sequence is CSVVRDYNEQFF. CDR3 nucleotides: TGCAGCGTTGTCCGGGACTACAATGAGCAGTTCTTC.

The V gene is TRBV5-1, the J gene TRBJ1-2; 10 bases agree with TRBD1. V lost 9 bases and J lost 0; bases outside the gene matches: 11. Germline V gene lookup returns CDR1 SGHRS and CDR2 YFSETQ. The CDR3 totals 16 residues. CDR3 region: CATYTGTGEANYGYTF. The CDR3 nucleotides read TGCGCCACCTACACCGGGACAGGGGAGGCTAACTATGGCTACACCTTC.

The J gene is TRBJ2-5, the V gene TRBV7-3; TRBD2 aligns across 16 bases. Germline V gene data show CDR1 as SGHTA and CDR2 as FQGTGA. This CDR3 comprises 18 residues. J lost 3 bases, V lost 5 bases, and 9 bases had no gene match. The CDR3 sequence is CASSPMGLAGGFEETQYF. For the CDR3, the DNA is TGTGCCAGCAGCCCGATGGGACTAGCGGGAGGGTTTGAAGAGACCCAGTACTTC.

This chain joins TRBV5-4 and TRBJ2-7, with TRBD2 identical over 9 bases. The junction had 16 bases not matched to a gene; V was cut back by 9 bases and J by 6 bases. CDR1 is SGHNT and CDR2 is YYREEE in the germline V gene (reference sequence). CDR3 size: 15 residues. CDR3 DNA sequence: TGTGCCACCGCCAGAGTAGCGGGAGTATCAGGCGAGCAGTACTTC. Translated: CATARVAGVSGEQYF.

The CDR3 sequence is CSARRLSGYTF. CDR3 bases: TGCAGTGCTAGACGCCTATCCGGCTACACCTTC. This chain joins TRBV20-1 and TRBJ1-2; D call uncertain. The germline CDR1 and CDR2 sequences are DFQATT and SNEGSKA (reference sequence). Trimming removed 2 bases at V and 8 bases at J, with 9 bases between. This CDR3 is built from 11 residues.

This clone was counted once. This rearrangement joins TRBV5-1 to TRBJ2-7; 8 bases fit TRBD1. The CDR3 runs to 15 residues. Germline CDR1 reads SGHRS; CDR2 reads YFSETQ. With V trimmed by 2 bases and J by 3 bases, 7 bases remained unmatched. CDR3 in DNA: TGCGCCAGCAGCTTACGACAGGGGAGGAGCTACGAGCAGTACTTC. Translated: CASSLRQGRSYEQYF.